Each of the 28 T cell receptor beta chains below was sequenced from the same sample in a study of regulatory T cells in long-lasting Graves disease. The time point here: persistent/refractory GD, antithyroid drugs over 5 years with positive TRAb. With RNA extracted from PBMCs as input, the TCR library was made. Construction of the TCR beta libraries employed iRepertoire HTBI primers in conjunction with Arm-PCR of CDR3 regions. TCRdb passed the multiplex PCR reads through MiXCR, listing each CDR3 protein once. In the table there are more than 650,000 distinct CDR3 sequences, roughly 30% of which are singletons. The material was peripheral blood mononuclear cells (PBMCs), obtained when the disease was refractory, from a patient treated with antithyroid drugs. Receptor source: a female donor with Graves disease.

The V gene is TRBV6-5, the J gene TRBJ1-1; D is unclear. CDR1 and CDR2 from the germline V gene are MNHEY and SVGAGI. V was shortened by 0 bases and J by 12 bases, with 17 bases between the two germline ends. CDR3 length: 14 amino acids. CDR3 nucleotide sequence: TGTGCCAGCAGTTACTCGATGCGCCGTAACAGTACTTTCTTT. Residues: CASSYSMRRNSTFF.

The rearrangement joins TRBV4-1 to TRBJ2-1; D is unresolved. This CDR3 contains 14 residues. Per germline, CDR1 MGHRA and CDR2 YSYEKL. Trimming pared 0 bases from V and 9 bases from J, leaving 12 bases between. The CDR3 DNA is TGCGCCAGCAGCCAAGAAAGGGATCGCCCTGAGCAGTTCTTC. Its translation is CASSQERDRPEQFF.

Only one count was recorded for this clonotype. The chain is built from TRBV20-1 and TRBJ2-7, with 11 bases identical to TRBD2. J lost 0 bases, V lost 4 bases, and 8 bases had no gene match. CDR1 and CDR2 from the germline V gene are DFQATT and SNEGSKA (reference sequence). CDR3 length equals 16 residues. CDR3: CSAIVAGGSPSYEQYF. In DNA, the CDR3 is TGCAGTGCTATCGTAGCGGGAGGGTCCCCCTCCTACGAGCAGTACTTC.

This clonotype was picked up many times. V usage is TRBV18 and J usage is TRBJ1-2; D is unclear. The CDR3 sequence is 11 residues long. V was pared by 8 bases and J by 6 bases, with 10 bases between. Germline V gives CDR1 KGHSH, CDR2 LQKENI. Here the CDR3 DNA reads TGTGCCAGCAGCCCCGGGGATGGCTACACCTTC. Translation: CASSPGDGYTF. Full variable domain (missing parts from reference TRBV18 and TRBJ1-2): NAGVMQNPRHLVRRRGQEARLRCSPMKGHSHVYWYRQLPEEGLKFMVYLQKENIIDESGMPKERFSAEFPKEGPSILRIQQVVRGDSAAYFCASSPGDGYTFGSGTRLTVV.

This chain joins TRBV5-1 and TRBJ2-2; either TRBD1 or TRBD2 may fit D (6 bases each). V was cut by 7 bases and J by 3 bases, with 19 bases left in between. CDR1 and CDR2 (germline): SGHRS, YFSETQ. The CDR3 covers 16 residues. CDR3 amino acids: CASSLARGRDTGELFF. The CDR3 DNA reads TGCGCCAGCTCCCTGGCCCGGGGGCGGGACACCGGGGAGCTGTTTTTT.

This clonotype was observed a handful of times. This rearrangement joins TRBV24-1 to TRBJ1-5; D gene uncertain. Germline loops: CDR1 KGHDR, CDR2 SFDVKD. V lost 10 bases, J lost 2 bases, and 17 bases lay in between. The CDR3 has 15 amino acids. This CDR3 reads CATAPEGRGNQPQHF. The DNA for the CDR3 is TGTGCCACAGCACCCGAAGGGCGAGGCAATCAGCCCCAGCATTTT.

The V call is TRBV11-2, the J call TRBJ1-5; 10 bases agree with TRBD1. With V trimmed by 4 bases and J by 5 bases, 5 bases remained unmatched. CDR1 is SGHAT, CDR2 FQNNGV, per germline. The CDR3 runs to 15 residues. CDR3 nucleotide sequence: TGTGCCAGCAGCTCGGGACAGGGGATAGATCAGCCCCAGCATTTT. Its translation: CASSSGQGIDQPQHF.

This clonotype was seen a handful of times. The chain couples TRBV12-3 or TRBV12-4 to TRBJ1-2; 7 bases are a match to TRBD1. This CDR3 contains 13 residues. With V trimmed by 5 bases and J by 4 bases, 4 bases remained unmatched. CDR3 DNA: TGTGCCAGCAGTCGGGACAGCAGCTATGGCTACACCTTC. Translating it yields CASSRDSSYGYTF.

This clonotype turned up a few times. The chain couples TRBV12-3 or TRBV12-4 to TRBJ2-2; TRBD2 matches 12 bases. The CDR3 runs 16 residues. Losses at the gene ends were 6 bases for V and 4 bases for J; bases not matched to a gene: 6. CDR3 coding DNA: TGTGCCAGCAGACTAGCGGGAGGAGGGATCACCGGGGAGCTGTTTTTT. Translating gives CASRLAGGGITGELFF.

The CDR3 is CASSQRQDLYGYTF. In DNA, the CDR3 is TGTGCCAGCAGCCAACGACAGGACCTCTATGGCTACACCTTC. V is TRBV14 and J is TRBJ1-2, with a possible D match to TRBD1 (6 bases). The CDR3 runs to 14 residues. Trimming left V 2 bases short and J 4 bases short, with 11 bases between. Per the germline V gene, CDR1 is SGHDN and CDR2 is FVKESK. The full variable domain, with the rest looked up from reference TRBV14 and TRBJ1-2, is EAGVTQFPSHSVIEKGQTVTLRCDPISGHDNLYWYRRVMGKEIKFLLHFVKESKQDESGMPNNRFLAERTGGTYSTLKVQPAELEDSGVYFCASSQRQDLYGYTFGSGTRLTVV.

This clonotype was detected a few times. The V call is TRBV28, the J call TRBJ1-4, with a possible D match to TRBD1 (5 bases). CDR3 length: 17 amino acids. Trimming stripped 5 bases from V and 6 bases from J, with 22 bases between. Germline V lookup: CDR1 MDHEN, CDR2 SYDVKM. DNA for the CDR3: TGTGCCAGCAGTCACTCCTGGGGGGGGGAAGGCTATGAAAAACTGTTTTTT. It encodes CASSHSWGGEGYEKLFF.

The J gene is TRBJ1-5, the V gene TRBV28; 8 bases fit TRBD1. Germline assignment: CDR1 MDHEN and CDR2 SYDVKM. J gave up 2 bases and V 5 bases, and 8 bases lay outside the gene matches. The CDR3 extends over 16 amino acids. The CDR3 is CASSTRQGPGNQPQHF. CDR3 coding DNA: TGTGCCAGCAGTACCCGACAGGGGCCGGGCAATCAGCCCCAGCATTTT.

In its sample, this clonotype was seen a few times. The chain has TRBV30 and TRBJ2-7, with 8 bases fitting TRBD2. The germline V gene encodes CDR1 GTSNPN and CDR2 SVGIG (reference sequence). Trimming took 2 bases from V and 4 from J; bases not matched to a gene: 4. This CDR3 region has 13 residues. The CDR3 sequence: CAWSRGLDYEQYF. The DNA for the CDR3 is TGTGCCTGGAGTAGGGGACTAGATTACGAGCAGTACTTC.

This clonotype was counted many times. V usage is TRBV18 and J usage is TRBJ2-5; D ambiguous. This CDR3 spans 14 amino acids. V gave up 8 bases and J gave up 2 bases, with 15 bases separating them. From germline, CDR1 is KGHSH and CDR2 LQKENI. The CDR3: CASSPLATQETQYF. Here the CDR3 DNA reads TGTGCCAGCAGTCCCCTCGCCACTCAAGAGACCCAGTACTTC.

In this sample, this clonotype turned up a few times. The chain combines TRBV7-9 with TRBJ2-4, with D possibly being TRBD1 (5 bases). This CDR3 contains 13 residues. Trimming left V 0 bases short and J 5 bases short, with 5 bases between. Germline CDR1 SEHNR, CDR2 FQNEAQ (reference sequence). CDR3 residues: CASSLARENIQYF. The CDR3 bases are TGTGCCAGCAGCTTAGCCAGGGAAAACATTCAGTACTTC.

This chain joins TRBV2 and TRBJ2-1, with 10 bases fitting TRBD2. J was trimmed by 8 bases and V by 5 bases; bases with no gene match: 6. The CDR3 runs to 14 residues. Germline V gene sequence: CDR1 SNHLY, CDR2 FYNNEI. This CDR3 reads CASSLAGVGYEQFF. CDR3 sequence (DNA): TGTGCCAGCAGTCTAGCGGGAGTAGGCTATGAGCAGTTCTTC.

This clonotype appeared many times. This chain links TRBV6-1 with TRBJ1-1; D gene unclear. Trimming took 6 bases from V and 1 from J, leaving 9 bases between them. Germline assignment: CDR1 MNHNS and CDR2 SASEGT. This CDR3 region has 13 residues. DNA of the CDR3: TGTGCCAGCAGCGCCGCGTGGAACACTGAAGCTTTCTTT. Protein sequence: CASSAAWNTEAFF.

The chain recombines TRBV30 with TRBJ2-5; the D is unclear. V lost 0 bases and J 0 bases, leaving 2 bases between the germline ends. CDR3 size: 12 residues. Germline V gives CDR1 GTSNPN, CDR2 SVGIG (reference sequence). CDR3 region: CAWSVDQETQYF. DNA of the CDR3: TGTGCCTGGAGTGTTGACCAAGAGACCCAGTACTTC.

The rearrangement joins TRBV2 to TRBJ1-3, with a possible D match to TRBD1 (5 bases). Trimming stripped 0 bases from V and 4 bases from J, with 13 bases between. The germline gives CDR1 SNHLY, CDR2 FYNNEI. This CDR3 contains 16 residues. The CDR3 loop reads CASSEAGPPRGNTIYF. The CDR3 DNA reads TGTGCCAGCAGTGAAGCGGGACCACCCCGCGGAAACACCATATATTTT.

This clonotype was counted a single time. It may be a read error: a sequence one base away is much more abundant. The chain joins TRBV20-1 to TRBJ2-5, with 9 bases identical to TRBD2. This CDR3 has 17 amino acids. The germline gives CDR1 DFQATT, CDR2 SNEGSKA (reference sequence). The CDR3 here is CSATAAGGPIVQGTQYF. The CDR3 bases are TGCAGTGCCACAGCGGCGGGAGGGCCCATAGTCCAAGGGACCCAGTACTTC.

This clonotype was found many times. This sequence joins TRBV28 and TRBJ1-1; D is uncertain. The CDR3 loop spans 13 amino acids. Germline V gene data show CDR1 as MDHEN and CDR2 as SYDVKM. The V and J ends lost 5 bases and 7 bases respectively, with 14 bases between them. CDR3 region: CASSAPGRDEAFF. The CDR3 DNA is TGTGCCAGCAGTGCACCGGGGAGAGATGAAGCTTTCTTT.

The gene calls are TRBV3-1 and TRBJ1-4; D is possibly TRBD1 (5 bases). Germline V gives CDR1 LGHDT, CDR2 YNNKEL (reference sequence). CDR3 length equals 17 residues. V was trimmed by 2 bases and J by 2 bases, leaving 15 bases between them. The CDR3 protein is CASSQPSDRGTNEKLFF. The CDR3 DNA reads as TGTGCCAGCAGCCAACCTTCCGACAGAGGGACTAATGAAAAACTGTTTTTT.

This chain connects TRBV6-2 or TRBV6-3 to TRBJ1-1; 7 bases fit TRBD1. The length of the CDR3 is 15 residues. V shed 6 bases, J shed 2 bases, and the junction held 9 bases outside the gene matches. Germline-derived CDR1 and CDR2 are MNHEY and SVGEGT. This chain's CDR3 is CASRLRDSINTEAFF. The CDR3 region has the DNA TGTGCCAGCAGACTCCGGGACAGTATTAACACTGAAGCTTTCTTT.

This clonotype was found many times. This chain joins TRBV28 and TRBJ1-4; the D is unclear. Trimming shortened V by 3 bases and J by 4 bases, and 9 bases separated the two germline ends. Germline values: CDR1 MDHEN, CDR2 SYDVKM. The CDR3 runs 14 residues. This CDR3 reads CASSFMGYNEKLFF. Written as DNA, the CDR3 is TGTGCCAGCAGTTTTATGGGGTATAATGAAAAACTGTTTTTT.

Note on this clonotype: No conserved phenylalanine or tryptophan is present at the end of the CDR3, so a read error is the likely explanation. The gene calls are TRBV2 and TRBJ1-5; D uncertain. The CDR3 covers 14 residues. Per germline, CDR1 SNHLY and CDR2 FYNNEI. Trimming shortened V by 7 bases and J by 11 bases, and 21 bases separated the two germline ends. For the CDR3, the DNA is TGTGCCAGCAAGGTAGGGAGACGAGAGCCGACCCAGCATCTT. It specifies CASKVGRREPTQHL.

This clonotype was counted only a few times. V gene TRBV7-3 combines with J gene TRBJ2-5; 9 nucleotides line up with TRBD2. V lost 4 bases and J lost 5; bases outside the gene matches: 11. In germline, CDR1 is SGHTA, CDR2 FQGTGA. The CDR3 sequence is 16 residues long. DNA of the CDR3: TGTGCCAGCAGCTCATGGGGCGCGGGAGGGCAGGAGACCCAGTACTTC. Encoded protein: CASSSWGAGGQETQYF.

V usage is TRBV10-1 and J usage is TRBJ1-1; D call uncertain. Germline CDR1 is WNHNN and CDR2 is SYGVQD (reference sequence). There are 15 residues in the CDR3. Trimming shortened V by 5 bases and J by 5 bases, and 18 bases separated the two germline ends. CDR3 sequence (DNA): TGCGCCAGCAGTAAGCACGCTCAAATTGGGACTGAAGCTTTCTTT. Protein product: CASSKHAQIGTEAFF.

This clonotype was counted at least ten times. The chain links TRBV11-2 to TRBJ2-7; D might be TRBD2 (5 bases). The CDR3 totals 15 residues. V was cut by 0 bases and J by 1 base, with 10 bases left in between. Germline V CDR1 and CDR2: SGHAT, FQNNGV. Written as DNA, the CDR3 is TGTGCCAGCAGCTTAGATAAAGAGGGTTCCTACGAGCAGTACTTC. It is translated as CASSLDKEGSYEQYF.